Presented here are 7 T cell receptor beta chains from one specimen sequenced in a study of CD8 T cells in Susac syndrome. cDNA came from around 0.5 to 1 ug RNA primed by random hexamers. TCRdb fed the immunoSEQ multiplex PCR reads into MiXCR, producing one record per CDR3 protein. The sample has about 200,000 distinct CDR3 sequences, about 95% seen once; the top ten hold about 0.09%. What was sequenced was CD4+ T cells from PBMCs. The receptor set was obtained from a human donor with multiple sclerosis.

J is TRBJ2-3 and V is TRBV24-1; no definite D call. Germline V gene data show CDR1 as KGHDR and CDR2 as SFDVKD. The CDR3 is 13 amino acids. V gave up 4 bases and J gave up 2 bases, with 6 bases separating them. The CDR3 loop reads CATSEVFTDTQYF. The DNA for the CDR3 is TGTGCCACCAGTGAGGTGTTCACAGATACGCAGTATTTT.

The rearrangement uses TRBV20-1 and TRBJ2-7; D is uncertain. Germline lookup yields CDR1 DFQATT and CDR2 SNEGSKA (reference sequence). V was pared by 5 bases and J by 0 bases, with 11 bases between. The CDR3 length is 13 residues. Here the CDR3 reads CSAPALGSYEQYF. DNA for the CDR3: TGCAGTGCTCCGGCCTTGGGCTCCTACGAGCAGTACTTC.

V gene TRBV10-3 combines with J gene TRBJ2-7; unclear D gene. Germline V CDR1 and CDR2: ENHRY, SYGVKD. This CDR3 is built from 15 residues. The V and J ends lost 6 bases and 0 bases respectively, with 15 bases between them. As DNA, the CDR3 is TGTGCCATCAGGGGAACGGTCACGGGCTCCTACGAGCAGTACTTC. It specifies CAIRGTVTGSYEQYF.

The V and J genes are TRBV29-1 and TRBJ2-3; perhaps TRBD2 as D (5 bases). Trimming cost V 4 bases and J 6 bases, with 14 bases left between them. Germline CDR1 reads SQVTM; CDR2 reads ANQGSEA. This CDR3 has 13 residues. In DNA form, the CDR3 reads TGCAGCGTTGGGTTAGCGCAGCCGGATACGCAGTATTTT. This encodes CSVGLAQPDTQYF.

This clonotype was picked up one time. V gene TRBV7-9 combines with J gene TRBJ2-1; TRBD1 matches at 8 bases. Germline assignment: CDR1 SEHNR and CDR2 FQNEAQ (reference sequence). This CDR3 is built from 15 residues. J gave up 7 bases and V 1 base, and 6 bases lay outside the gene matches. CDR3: CASSLVRDRQNEQFF. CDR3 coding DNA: TGTGCCAGCAGCTTAGTTAGGGACAGGCAAAATGAGCAGTTCTTC.

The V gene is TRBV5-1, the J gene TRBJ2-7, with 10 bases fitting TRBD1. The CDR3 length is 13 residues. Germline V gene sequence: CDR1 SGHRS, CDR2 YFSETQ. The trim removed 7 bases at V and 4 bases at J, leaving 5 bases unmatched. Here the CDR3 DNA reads TGCGCCAGCGCCGGGACAGGGGCTTACGAGCAGTACTTC. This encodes CASAGTGAYEQYF.

CDR3 bases: TGTGCCAGCAGCCAACTGCGGGGTATCACCGGGGAGCTGTTTTTT. This translates into CASSQLRGITGELFF. This sequence joins TRBV4-2 and TRBJ2-2; the D gene is possibly TRBD2 (6 bases). The CDR3 totals 15 residues. Germline lookup yields CDR1 LGHNA and CDR2 YNFKEQ. V lost 2 bases and J 4 bases, leaving 11 bases between the germline ends.